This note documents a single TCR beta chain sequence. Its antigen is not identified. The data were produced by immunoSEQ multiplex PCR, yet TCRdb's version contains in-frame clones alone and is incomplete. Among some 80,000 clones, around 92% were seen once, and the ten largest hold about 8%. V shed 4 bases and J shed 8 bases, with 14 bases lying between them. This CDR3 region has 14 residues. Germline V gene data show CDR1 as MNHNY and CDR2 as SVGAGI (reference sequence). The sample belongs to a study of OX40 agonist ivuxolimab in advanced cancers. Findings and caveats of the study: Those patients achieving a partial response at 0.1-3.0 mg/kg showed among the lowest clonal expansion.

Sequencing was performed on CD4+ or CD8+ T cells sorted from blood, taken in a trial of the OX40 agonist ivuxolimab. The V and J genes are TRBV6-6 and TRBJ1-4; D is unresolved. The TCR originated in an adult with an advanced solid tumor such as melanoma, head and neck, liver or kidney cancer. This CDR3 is CASSSLGSGEKLFF. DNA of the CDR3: TGTGCCAGCAGTTCCTTGGGGAGCGGCGAAAAACTGTTTTTT.